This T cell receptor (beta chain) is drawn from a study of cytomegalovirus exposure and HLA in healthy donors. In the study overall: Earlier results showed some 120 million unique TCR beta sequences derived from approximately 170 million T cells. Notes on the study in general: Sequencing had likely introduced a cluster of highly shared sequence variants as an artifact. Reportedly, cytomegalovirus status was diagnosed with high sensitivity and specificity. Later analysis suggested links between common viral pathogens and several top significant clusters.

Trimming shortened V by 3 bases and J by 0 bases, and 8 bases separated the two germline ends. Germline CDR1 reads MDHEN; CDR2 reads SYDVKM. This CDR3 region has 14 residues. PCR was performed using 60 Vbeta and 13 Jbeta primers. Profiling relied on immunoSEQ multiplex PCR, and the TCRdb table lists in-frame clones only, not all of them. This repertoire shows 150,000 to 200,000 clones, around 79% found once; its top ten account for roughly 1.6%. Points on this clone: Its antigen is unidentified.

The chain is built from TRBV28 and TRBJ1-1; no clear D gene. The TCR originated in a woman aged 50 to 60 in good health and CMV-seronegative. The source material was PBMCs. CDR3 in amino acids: CASSFEGMNTEAFF. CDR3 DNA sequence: TGTGCCAGCAGTTTTGAGGGTATGAACACTGAAGCTTTCTTT.